A selection of T cell receptor beta chains follows, all from one sample in a study of cytomegalovirus exposure and HLA in healthy donors. Assay: immunoSEQ multiplex PCR; the TCRdb copy retains only in-frame clones and omits some. This sample has over 250,000 clones, with roughly two thirds found just once. The material sequenced was PBMCs. Receptors were obtained from a female donor in good health and CMV-seronegative. Each CDR3 is given with its conserved first and last residue. Each record gives: V gene, J gene, CDR3 protein.

v_call: TRBV5-1
j_call: TRBJ1-1
cdr3_aa: CASSLPGQGDTEAFF

v_call: TRBV19
j_call: TRBJ1-5
cdr3_aa: CASKPGQGNQPQHF

v_call: TRBV5-1
j_call: TRBJ2-2
cdr3_aa: CASSLDGGLSGINTGELFF

v_call: TRBV14
j_call: TRBJ1-1
cdr3_aa: CASSQQVTTEAFF

v_call: TRBV18
j_call: TRBJ1-1
cdr3_aa: CASSRQTGHTEAFF

v_call: TRBV6-1
j_call: TRBJ1-1
cdr3_aa: CATGEGVMNTEAFF

v_call: TRBV27
j_call: TRBJ2-7
cdr3_aa: CASSNRRAYEQYF

v_call: TRBV6-6
j_call: TRBJ1-2
cdr3_aa: CASSATGSGYTF

v_call: TRBV6-1
j_call: TRBJ2-7
cdr3_aa: CASNEREGPYEQYF

v_call: TRBV18
j_call: TRBJ2-5
cdr3_aa: CASSPDSVETQYF

v_call: TRBV7-7
j_call: TRBJ2-1
cdr3_aa: CASSPTSGVNNEQFF

v_call: TRBV7-6
j_call: TRBJ2-7
cdr3_aa: CASSLGPAAGEQYF

v_call: TRBV2
j_call: TRBJ1-2
cdr3_aa: CASSPRGGAHYGYTF

v_call: TRBV2
j_call: TRBJ1-6
cdr3_aa: CASDKDRGNSPLHF

v_call: TRBV5-1
j_call: TRBJ2-5
cdr3_aa: CASSLARGSQETQYF

v_call: TRBV19
j_call: TRBJ2-5
cdr3_aa: CASSPPPGLAGVSGGETQYF

v_call: TRBV21-1
j_call: TRBJ1-5
cdr3_aa: CASSKEESWAGYQPQHF

v_call: TRBV5-1
j_call: TRBJ1-4
cdr3_aa: CASSPPGQENEKLFF